Below, 24 T cell receptor beta chains from the same sample are listed, as sequenced in a study of cytomegalovirus exposure and HLA in healthy donors. Repertoires were generated with immunoSEQ multiplex PCR, while TCRdb's copy carries only in-frame clones and drops some. The sample records 75,000 to 90,000 clones, around 95% being singletons. The sequenced sample was PBMCs. These receptors were taken from a woman younger than 30 in good health and CMV-seronegative.

The chain links TRBV7-9 to TRBJ2-1, with 8 positions matching TRBD1. Germline CDR1 SEHNR, CDR2 FQNEAQ (reference sequence). V lost 6 bases to trimming and J lost 6 bases; unmatched junction nucleotides: 19. The CDR3 totals 18 residues. CDR3 residues: CASSSGQLPRTGGNEQFF. CDR3 nucleotides: TGTGCCAGCAGTTCCGGACAGCTACCCCGCACAGGGGGCAATGAGCAGTTCTTC.

This rearrangement joins TRBV5-4 to TRBJ1-1; possibly TRBD1 for D (6 bases). Trimming took off 4 bases at V and 8 bases at J, with 15 bases between the two ends. The CDR3 covers 13 residues. The germline V gene has CDR1 SGHNT and CDR2 YYREEE (reference sequence). DNA for the CDR3: TGTGCCAGCAGCGTCCGAGGGGGGGAAGAAGCTTTCTTT. Translation gives CASSVRGGEEAFF.

This chain joins TRBV7-9 and TRBJ1-4; perhaps TRBD1 as D (5 bases). The V end was cut by 4 bases, the J end by 9 bases, with 21 bases between. The germline V gene has CDR1 SEHNR and CDR2 FQNEAQ (reference sequence). This CDR3 has 16 amino acids. The CDR3 spells CASSSGRTYPGKKLFF. The CDR3 DNA reads TGTGCCAGCAGCTCAGGACGAACGTATCCAGGGAAAAAACTGTTTTTT.

J is TRBJ1-4 and V is TRBV4-1, with TRBD1 identical over 12 bases. Germline V gene sequence: CDR1 MGHRA, CDR2 YSYEKL. J gave up 4 bases and V 0 bases, and 15 bases lay outside the gene matches. The CDR3 spans 21 residues. The CDR3 DNA follows: TGCGCCAGCAGCCAAGACTATACTGACCGGGACAGGGGGCCAGTTAATGAAAAACTGTTTTTT. It translates to CASSQDYTDRDRGPVNEKLFF.

The rearrangement links TRBV20-1 to TRBJ2-1, with a weak D call TRBD1 (5 bases). V was pared by 8 bases and J by 10 bases, with 12 bases between. CDR1 is DFQATT, CDR2 SNEGSKA, per germline (reference sequence). The CDR3 is 10 residues long. The CDR3, as DNA: TGCAGTTGTAGATGGGGCGAGCAGTTCTTC. As protein: CSCRWGEQFF.

The V call is TRBV5-6, the J call TRBJ1-2; the match to TRBD1 covers 11 bases. CDR3 size: 16 residues. The V and J ends lost 0 bases and 4 bases, in that order; junction bases with no gene match: 5. The germline CDR1 and CDR2 sequences are SGHDT and YYEEEE. CDR3 DNA sequence: TGTGCCAGCAGCTTGGCCGGGGACAGGGGGAGCTATGGCTACACCTTC. Its protein product is CASSLAGDRGSYGYTF.

The gene calls are TRBV15 and TRBJ2-3; 16 bases align to TRBD2. J lost 5 bases, V lost 7 bases, and 6 bases had no gene match. Germline CDR1 and CDR2: LNHNV and YYDKDF (reference sequence). The CDR3 loop spans 16 amino acids. In DNA form, the CDR3 reads TGTGCCACCAAAGGGACTAGCGGGAGGGCCCTAGATACGCAGTATTTT. Translation: CATKGTSGRALDTQYF.

The CDR3 sequence: CASSQDLDGRFEQFF. CDR3 sequence (DNA): TGCGCCAGCAGCCAAGATTTAGATGGGAGGTTTGAGCAGTTCTTC. This sequence joins TRBV4-3 and TRBJ2-1, with D maybe TRBD2 (6 bases). Per germline, CDR1 LGHNA and CDR2 YSLEER. The CDR3 consists of 15 residues. V lost 0 bases, J lost 9 bases, and 15 bases lay in between.

This chain links TRBV5-4 with TRBJ2-7; 9 bases map to TRBD1. This CDR3 region has 14 residues. Trimming removed 4 bases from V and 1 base from J; junction bases left unmatched: 3. The germline gives CDR1 SGHNT, CDR2 YYREEE (reference sequence). CDR3 in amino acids: CASSPTGGSYEQYF. As DNA, the CDR3 is TGTGCCAGCAGCCCGACAGGGGGATCCTACGAGCAGTACTTC.

This chain links TRBV7-8 with TRBJ1-1; the match to TRBD1 covers 8 bases. Germline V gene lookup returns CDR1 SGHVS and CDR2 FQNEAQ. V lost 6 bases to trimming and J lost 5 bases; unmatched junction nucleotides: 8. The CDR3 is 14 amino acids. The CDR3 DNA is TGTGCCAGCAGTCTTACAGGGGGGTTTACTGAAGCTTTCTTT. Protein product: CASSLTGGFTEAFF.

The chain carries TRBV10-1 and TRBJ2-2; D is perhaps TRBD1 (5 bases). The CDR3 sequence is 14 residues long. Between the trimmed V and J ends, which lost 3 bases and 2 bases, there was a span of 7 bases. Germline CDR1 is WNHNN and CDR2 is SYGVQD (reference sequence). The CDR3 coding sequence is TGCGCCAGCAGTGATGACAGAAACACCGGGGAGCTGTTTTTT. Amino acid sequence: CASSDDRNTGELFF.

The chain recombines TRBV7-2 with TRBJ2-5, with D unresolved. Trimming removed 2 bases at V and 4 bases at J, with 2 bases between. The CDR3 is 11 residues long. The germline CDR1 and CDR2 sequences are SGHTA and FQGNSA. The CDR3 here is CASSLLETQYF. CDR3 DNA sequence: TGTGCCAGCAGCTTACTAGAGACCCAGTACTTC. The full variable domain, its missing parts supplied by reference TRBV7-2 and TRBJ2-5, is GAGVSQSPSNKVTEKGKDVELRCDPISGHTALYWYRQSLGQGLEFLIYFQGNSAPDKSGLPSDRFSAERTGGSVSTLTIQRTQQEDSAVYLCASSLLETQYFGPGTRLLVL.

The V gene is TRBV19, the J gene TRBJ2-3, with TRBD2 as a possible D gene (6 bases). The CDR3 sequence is 12 residues long. The germline V gene has CDR1 LNHDA and CDR2 SQIVND (reference sequence). The V end lost 3 bases, the J end lost 6 bases, and 7 bases lay between the germline ends. The CDR3 nucleotides are TGTGCCAGTAGTATTGGGGGGGATACGCAGTATTTT. Protein product: CASSIGGDTQYF.

The chain couples TRBV18 to TRBJ2-7; 7 nucleotides align to TRBD2. V shed 2 bases and J 0 bases; nucleotides not matched to a gene: 7. There are 16 residues in the CDR3. CDR1 and CDR2 (germline): KGHSH, LQKENI. Here the CDR3 DNA reads TGTGCCAGCTCACCAAGGAGCGGGAAAAGCTCCTACGAGCAGTACTTC. The encoded protein is CASSPRSGKSSYEQYF. Full variable domain (outside the CDR3, taken from reference TRBV18 and TRBJ2-7): NAGVMQNPRHLVRRRGQEARLRCSPMKGHSHVYWYRQLPEEGLKFMVYLQKENIIDESGMPKERFSAEFPKEGPSILRIQQVVRGDSAAYFCASSPRSGKSSYEQYFGPGTRLTVT.

The CDR3 DNA is TGTGCCAGCCGGGAGACAGGGTATGGCTACACCTTC. It is translated as CASRETGYGYTF. The V and J genes are TRBV5-4 and TRBJ1-2; 7 positions match TRBD1. CDR3 length: 12 amino acids. Germline assignment: CDR1 SGHNT and CDR2 YYREEE (reference sequence). V lost 7 bases, J lost 5 bases, and 5 bases stayed unmatched.

CDR3 in amino acids: CASSESGTGVAYNSPLHF. CDR3 nucleotide sequence: TGTGCCAGCAGTGAATCCGGGACAGGGGTCGCCTATAATTCACCCCTCCACTTT. The rearrangement joins TRBV6-4 to TRBJ1-6, with 10 positions matching TRBD1. V lost 3 bases, J lost 2 bases, and 7 bases stayed unmatched. Germline V gives CDR1 MRHNA, CDR2 SNTAGT. This CDR3 is built from 18 residues.

The gene calls are TRBV7-6 and TRBJ1-3, with a weak D call TRBD1 (5 bases). There are 13 residues in the CDR3. Germline V gene data show CDR1 as SGHVS and CDR2 as FNYEAQ. Trimming shortened V by 5 bases and J by 9 bases, and 14 bases separated the two germline ends. CDR3 protein: CASSKQERGTIYF. In nucleotides, the CDR3 is TGTGCCAGCAGCAAACAGGAGAGAGGCACCATATATTTT.

The chain combines TRBV2 with TRBJ2-7; D is undetermined. CDR1 is SNHLY and CDR2 is FYNNEI in the germline V gene. CDR3 size: 15 residues. The V gene lost 4 bases and the J gene lost 4 bases, with 17 bases spanning the gap. The CDR3 bases are TGTGCCAGCAGTGCCCCAGGCCTGGGCCTTTACGAGCAGTACTTC. It yields the protein CASSAPGLGLYEQYF.

This clone has a single count. This sequence joins TRBV9 and TRBJ1-4; 9 bases agree with TRBD1. J lost 7 bases, V lost 4 bases, and 5 bases had no gene match. Germline-derived CDR1 and CDR2 are SGDLS and YYNGEE. CDR3 length: 14 residues. The CDR3 sequence is CASSLGTGFEKLFF. The CDR3 DNA reads as TGTGCCAGCAGCCTGGGGACAGGGTTTGAAAAACTGTTTTTT.

The chain couples TRBV2 to TRBJ2-5; 10 positions match TRBD2. Germline V lookup: CDR1 SNHLY, CDR2 FYNNEI. CDR3 length: 15 amino acids. Trimming took 3 bases from V and 5 from J; bases not matched to a gene: 6. The CDR3 spells CASSEERGGGETQYF. The CDR3 nucleotides read TGTGCCAGCAGTGAGGAGCGGGGGGGCGGTGAGACCCAGTACTTC.

This clone has just a few counts. The genes are TRBV25-1 and TRBJ1-2; tentatively, D is TRBD1 (6 bases). Trimming took off 1 base at V and 0 bases at J, with 12 bases between the two ends. The V gene's germline CDR1 is MGHDK and CDR2 SYGVNS. This CDR3 is 16 amino acids long. The CDR3 protein is CASSESGTTANYGYTF. For the CDR3, the DNA is TGTGCCAGCAGTGAATCCGGGACAACAGCTAACTATGGCTACACCTTC.

The chain has TRBV30 and TRBJ2-6, with TRBD1 matching 9 bases. V shed 4 bases and J 10 bases; nucleotides not matched to a gene: 5. Germline CDR1 reads GTSNPN; CDR2 reads SVGIG (reference sequence). The CDR3 runs to 13 residues. The CDR3 DNA reads as TGTGCCTGGACACAGGGGGCGCTTAACGTCCTGACTTTC. Translation gives CAWTQGALNVLTF.

The gene calls are TRBV5-6 and TRBJ2-7; possible D gene TRBD1, 8 bases. Trimming cost V 0 bases and J 2 bases, with 24 bases left between them. Germline V CDR1 and CDR2: SGHDT, YYEEEE. This CDR3 has 19 residues. CDR3 sequence (DNA): TGTGCCAGCAGCTTGGATGGGACAGGAGGGCTAGCGGCCACCTACGAGCAGTACTTC. Translating gives CASSLDGTGGLAATYEQYF.

J is TRBJ1-1 and V is TRBV28; D gene unclear. Germline V CDR1 and CDR2: MDHEN, SYDVKM. V lost 7 bases to trimming and J lost 2 bases, with 5 bases between them. The CDR3 extends over 11 amino acids. The CDR3 DNA follows: TGTGCCAGCACCCTAAACACTGAAGCTTTCTTT. This encodes CASTLNTEAFF.